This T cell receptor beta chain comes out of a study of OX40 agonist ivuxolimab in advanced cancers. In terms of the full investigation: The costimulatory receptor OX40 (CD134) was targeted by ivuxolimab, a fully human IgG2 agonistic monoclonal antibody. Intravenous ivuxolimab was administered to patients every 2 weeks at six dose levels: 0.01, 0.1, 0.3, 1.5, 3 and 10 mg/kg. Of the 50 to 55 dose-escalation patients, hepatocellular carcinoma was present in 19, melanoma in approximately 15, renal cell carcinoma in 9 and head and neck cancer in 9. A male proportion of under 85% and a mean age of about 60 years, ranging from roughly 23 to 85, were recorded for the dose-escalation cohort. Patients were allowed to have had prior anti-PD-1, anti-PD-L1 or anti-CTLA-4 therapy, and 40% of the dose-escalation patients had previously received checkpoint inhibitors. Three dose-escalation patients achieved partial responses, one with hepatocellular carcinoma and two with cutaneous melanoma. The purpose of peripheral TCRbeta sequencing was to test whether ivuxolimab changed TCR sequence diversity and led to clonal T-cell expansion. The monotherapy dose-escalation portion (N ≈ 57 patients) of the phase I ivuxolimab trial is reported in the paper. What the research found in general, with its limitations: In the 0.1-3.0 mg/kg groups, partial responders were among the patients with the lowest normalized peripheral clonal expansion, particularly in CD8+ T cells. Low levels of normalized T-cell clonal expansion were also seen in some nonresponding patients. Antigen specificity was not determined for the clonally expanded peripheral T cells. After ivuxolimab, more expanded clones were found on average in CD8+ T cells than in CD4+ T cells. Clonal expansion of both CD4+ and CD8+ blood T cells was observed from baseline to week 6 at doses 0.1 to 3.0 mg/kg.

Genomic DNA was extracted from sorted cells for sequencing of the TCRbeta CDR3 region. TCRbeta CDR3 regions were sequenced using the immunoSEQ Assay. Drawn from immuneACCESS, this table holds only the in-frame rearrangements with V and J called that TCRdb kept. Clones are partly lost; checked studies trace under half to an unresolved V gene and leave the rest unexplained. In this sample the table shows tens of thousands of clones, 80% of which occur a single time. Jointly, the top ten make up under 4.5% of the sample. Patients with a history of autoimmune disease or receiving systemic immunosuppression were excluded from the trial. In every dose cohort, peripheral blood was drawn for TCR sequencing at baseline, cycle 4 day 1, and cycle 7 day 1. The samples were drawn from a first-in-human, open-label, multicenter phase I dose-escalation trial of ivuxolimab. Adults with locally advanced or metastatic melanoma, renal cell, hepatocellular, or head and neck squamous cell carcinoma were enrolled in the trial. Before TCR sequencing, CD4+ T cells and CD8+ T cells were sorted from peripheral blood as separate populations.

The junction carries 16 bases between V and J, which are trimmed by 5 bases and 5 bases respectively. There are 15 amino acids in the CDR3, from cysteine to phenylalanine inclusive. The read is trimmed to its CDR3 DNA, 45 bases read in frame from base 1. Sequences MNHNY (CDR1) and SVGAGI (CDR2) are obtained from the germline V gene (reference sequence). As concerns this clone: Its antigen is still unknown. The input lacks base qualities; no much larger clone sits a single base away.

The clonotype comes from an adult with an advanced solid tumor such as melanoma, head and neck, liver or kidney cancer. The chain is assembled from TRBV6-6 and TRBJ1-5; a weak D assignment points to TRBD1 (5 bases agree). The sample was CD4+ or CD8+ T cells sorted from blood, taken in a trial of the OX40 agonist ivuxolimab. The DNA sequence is TGTGCCAGCAGTAAGTTCCGGGACGCAGATCAGCCCCAGCATTTT. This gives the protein CASSKFRDADQPQHF.